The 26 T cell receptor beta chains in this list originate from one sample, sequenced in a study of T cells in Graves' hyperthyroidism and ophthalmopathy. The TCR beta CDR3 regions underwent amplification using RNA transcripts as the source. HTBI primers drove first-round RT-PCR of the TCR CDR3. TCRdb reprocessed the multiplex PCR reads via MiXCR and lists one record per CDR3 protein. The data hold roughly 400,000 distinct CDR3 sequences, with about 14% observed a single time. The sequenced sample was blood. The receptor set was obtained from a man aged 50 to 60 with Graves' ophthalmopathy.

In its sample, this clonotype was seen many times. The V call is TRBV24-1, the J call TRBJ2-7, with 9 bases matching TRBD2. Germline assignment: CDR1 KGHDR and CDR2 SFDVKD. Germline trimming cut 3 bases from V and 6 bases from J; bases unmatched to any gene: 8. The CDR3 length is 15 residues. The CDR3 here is CATSDPTSGSSEQYF. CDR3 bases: TGTGCCACCAGTGATCCTACTAGCGGGTCGTCCGAGCAGTACTTC.

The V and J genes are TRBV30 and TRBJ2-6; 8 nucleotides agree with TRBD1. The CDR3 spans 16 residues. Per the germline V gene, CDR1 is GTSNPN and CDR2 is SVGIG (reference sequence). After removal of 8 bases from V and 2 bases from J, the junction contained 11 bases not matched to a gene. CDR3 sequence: CAKSRAGGTGANVLTF. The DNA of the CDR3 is TGTGCCAAATCCCGGGCAGGGGGCACTGGGGCCAACGTCCTGACTTTC.

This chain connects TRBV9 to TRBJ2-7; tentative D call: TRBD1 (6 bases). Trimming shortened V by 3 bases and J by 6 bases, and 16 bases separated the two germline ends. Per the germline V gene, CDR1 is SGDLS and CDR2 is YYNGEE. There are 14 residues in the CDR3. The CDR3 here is CASSETPTGREQYF. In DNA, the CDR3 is TGTGCCAGCAGCGAGACCCCAACAGGGCGCGAGCAGTACTTC. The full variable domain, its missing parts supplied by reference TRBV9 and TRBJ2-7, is DSGVTQTPKHLITATGQRVTLRCSPRSGDLSVYWYQQSLDQGLQFLIQYYNGEERAKGNILERFSAQQFPDLHSELNLSSLELGDSALYFCASSETPTGREQYFGPGTRLTVT.

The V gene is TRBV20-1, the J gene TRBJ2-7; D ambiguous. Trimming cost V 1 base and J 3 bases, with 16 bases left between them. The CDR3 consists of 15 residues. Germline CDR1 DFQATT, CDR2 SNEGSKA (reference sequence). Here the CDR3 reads CSARGAKLRLYEQYF. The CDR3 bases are TGCAGTGCTAGAGGCGCTAAGTTACGTCTCTACGAGCAGTACTTC.

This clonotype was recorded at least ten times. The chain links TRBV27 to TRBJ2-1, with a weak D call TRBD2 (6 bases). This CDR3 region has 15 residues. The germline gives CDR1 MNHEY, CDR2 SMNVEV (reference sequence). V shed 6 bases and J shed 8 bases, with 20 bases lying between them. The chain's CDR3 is CASRRTIGSLYEQFF. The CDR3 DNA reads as TGTGCCAGCAGGAGGACTATCGGGAGTCTCTATGAGCAGTTCTTC.

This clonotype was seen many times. The CDR3 region has the DNA TGTGCCAGCAGTCCTGACAGGGGCACTGAAGCTTTCTTT. Amino acid sequence: CASSPDRGTEAFF. V and J are TRBV6-1 and TRBJ1-1; 8 bases match TRBD1. There are 13 residues in the CDR3. Germline V gene lookup returns CDR1 MNHNS and CDR2 SASEGT. J was trimmed by 4 bases and V by 5 bases; bases with no gene match: 3.

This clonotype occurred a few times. The CDR3 DNA follows: TGTGCCAGCAGCGAGGGATTCGGGCGCACAGATACGCAGTATTTT. Translating it yields CASSEGFGRTDTQYF. This chain connects TRBV27 to TRBJ2-3; weak D call: TRBD2 (5 bases). The CDR3 is 15 residues long. Germline CDR1 MNHEY, CDR2 SMNVEV (reference sequence). V gave up 6 bases and J gave up 1 base, with 14 bases separating them.

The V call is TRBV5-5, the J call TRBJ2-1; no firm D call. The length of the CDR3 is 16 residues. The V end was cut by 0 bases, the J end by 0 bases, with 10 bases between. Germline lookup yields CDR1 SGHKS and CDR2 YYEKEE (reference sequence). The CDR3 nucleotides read TGTGCCAGCAGCTTGGGGGTGCACATCTCCTACAATGAGCAGTTCTTC. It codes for CASSLGVHISYNEQFF.

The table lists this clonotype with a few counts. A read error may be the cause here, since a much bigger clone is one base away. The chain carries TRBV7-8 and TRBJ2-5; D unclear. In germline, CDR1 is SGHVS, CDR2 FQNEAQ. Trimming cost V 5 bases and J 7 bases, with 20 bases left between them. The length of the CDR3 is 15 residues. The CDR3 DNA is TGTGCCAGCAGCAGATATGCGGTACAGCTTGGGACCCAGTACTTC. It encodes CASSRYAVQLGTQYF.

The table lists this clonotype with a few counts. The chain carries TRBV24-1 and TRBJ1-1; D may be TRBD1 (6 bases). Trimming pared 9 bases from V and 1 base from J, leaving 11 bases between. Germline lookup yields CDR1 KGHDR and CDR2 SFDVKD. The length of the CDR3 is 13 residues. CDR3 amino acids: CATAEGGNTEAFF. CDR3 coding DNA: TGTGCCACCGCCGAGGGGGGGAACACTGAAGCTTTCTTT.

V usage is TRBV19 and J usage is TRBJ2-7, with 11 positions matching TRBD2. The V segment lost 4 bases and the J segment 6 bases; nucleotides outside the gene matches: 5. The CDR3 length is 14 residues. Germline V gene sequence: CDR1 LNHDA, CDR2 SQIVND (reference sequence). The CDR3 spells CASSNLAGGAEQYF. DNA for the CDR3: TGTGCCAGTAGTAACCTAGCGGGAGGCGCCGAGCAGTACTTC.

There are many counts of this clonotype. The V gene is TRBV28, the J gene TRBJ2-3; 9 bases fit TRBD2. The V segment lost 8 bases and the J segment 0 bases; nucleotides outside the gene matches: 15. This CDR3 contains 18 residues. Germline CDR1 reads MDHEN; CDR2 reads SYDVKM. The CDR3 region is CASFPLTASGMSTDTQYF. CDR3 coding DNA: TGTGCCAGCTTCCCTCTCACGGCTAGCGGGATGAGCACAGATACGCAGTATTTT.

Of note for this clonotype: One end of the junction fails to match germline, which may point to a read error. DNA of the CDR3: TGTGCCATCAAGGCAGGGGGCTCCACAATTGATACGCAGTGTTTT. It encodes CAIKAGGSTIDTQCF. The chain uses TRBV10-3 and TRBJ2-3; TRBD1 aligns across 8 bases. Germline-derived CDR1 and CDR2 are ENHRY and SYGVKD. This CDR3 contains 15 residues.

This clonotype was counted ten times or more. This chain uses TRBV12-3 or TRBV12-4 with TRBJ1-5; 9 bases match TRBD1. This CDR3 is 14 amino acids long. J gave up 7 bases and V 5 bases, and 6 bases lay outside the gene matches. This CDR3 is CASSQTGGRQPQHF. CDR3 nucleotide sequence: TGTGCCAGCAGTCAGACAGGGGGACGGCAGCCCCAGCATTTT.

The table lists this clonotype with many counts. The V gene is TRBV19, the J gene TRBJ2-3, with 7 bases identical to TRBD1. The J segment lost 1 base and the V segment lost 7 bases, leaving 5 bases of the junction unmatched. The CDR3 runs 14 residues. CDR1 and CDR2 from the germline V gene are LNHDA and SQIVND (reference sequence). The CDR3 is CASIPRGRTDTQYF. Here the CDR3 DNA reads TGTGCCAGTATTCCGAGGGGGCGCACAGATACGCAGTATTTT.

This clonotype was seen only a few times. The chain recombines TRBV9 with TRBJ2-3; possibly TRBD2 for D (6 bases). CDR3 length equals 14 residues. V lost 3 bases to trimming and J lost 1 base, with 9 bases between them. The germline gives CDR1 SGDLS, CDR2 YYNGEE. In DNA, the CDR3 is TGTGCCAGCAGCGCTTCTAGCGGCACAGATACGCAGTATTTT. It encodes CASSASSGTDTQYF.

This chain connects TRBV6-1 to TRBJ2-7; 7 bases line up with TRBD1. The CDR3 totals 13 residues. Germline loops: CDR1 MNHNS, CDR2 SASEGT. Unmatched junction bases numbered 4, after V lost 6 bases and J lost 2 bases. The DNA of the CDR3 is TGTGCCAGCAGACGGGACAGTACCTACGAGCAGTACTTC. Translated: CASRRDSTYEQYF.

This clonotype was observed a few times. The CDR3 loop reads CASSLRRGSDTQYF. For the CDR3, the DNA is TGCGCCAGCAGCTTGAGGAGGGGCTCAGATACGCAGTATTTT. The chain recombines TRBV5-1 with TRBJ2-3; D perhaps matches TRBD2 (6 bases). This CDR3 comprises 14 residues. Germline V CDR1 and CDR2: SGHRS, YFSETQ. V was pared by 1 base and J by 4 bases, with 10 bases between.

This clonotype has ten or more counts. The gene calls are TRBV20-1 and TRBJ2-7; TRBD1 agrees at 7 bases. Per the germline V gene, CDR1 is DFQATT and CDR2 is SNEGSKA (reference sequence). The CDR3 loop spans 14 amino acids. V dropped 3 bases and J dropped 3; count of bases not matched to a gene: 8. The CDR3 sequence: CSASLTGDRYEQYF. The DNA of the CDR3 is TGCAGTGCTAGCCTAACAGGGGACCGCTACGAGCAGTACTTC.

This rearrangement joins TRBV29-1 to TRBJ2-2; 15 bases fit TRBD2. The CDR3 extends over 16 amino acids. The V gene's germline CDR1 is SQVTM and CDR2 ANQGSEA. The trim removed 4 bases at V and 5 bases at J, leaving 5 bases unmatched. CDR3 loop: CSVGGLAGGLTGELFF. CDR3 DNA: TGCAGCGTTGGGGGACTAGCGGGAGGTCTTACCGGGGAGCTGTTTTTT.

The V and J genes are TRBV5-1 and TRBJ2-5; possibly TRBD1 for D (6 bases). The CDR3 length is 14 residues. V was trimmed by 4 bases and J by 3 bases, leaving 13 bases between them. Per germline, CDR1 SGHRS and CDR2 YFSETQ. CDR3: CASSIQGQEETQYF. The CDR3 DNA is TGCGCCAGCAGCATACAGGGTCAGGAAGAGACCCAGTACTTC.

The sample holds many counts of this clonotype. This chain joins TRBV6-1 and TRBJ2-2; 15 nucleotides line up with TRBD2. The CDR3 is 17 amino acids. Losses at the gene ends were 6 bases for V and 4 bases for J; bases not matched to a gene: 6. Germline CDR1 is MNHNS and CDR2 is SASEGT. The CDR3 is CASRGLAGGPVTGELFF. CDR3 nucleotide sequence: TGTGCCAGCAGAGGACTAGCGGGAGGGCCGGTCACCGGGGAGCTGTTTTTT.

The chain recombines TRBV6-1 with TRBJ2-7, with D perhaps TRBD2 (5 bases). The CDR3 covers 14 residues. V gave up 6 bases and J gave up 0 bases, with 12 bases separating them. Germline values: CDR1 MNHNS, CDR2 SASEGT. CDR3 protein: CASRNGGPSYEQYF. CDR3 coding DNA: TGTGCCAGCAGAAACGGAGGACCCTCCTACGAGCAGTACTTC.

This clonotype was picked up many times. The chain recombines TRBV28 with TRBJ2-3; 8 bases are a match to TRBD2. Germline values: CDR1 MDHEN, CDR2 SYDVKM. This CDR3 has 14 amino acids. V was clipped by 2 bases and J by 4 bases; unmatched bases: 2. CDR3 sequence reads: CASSLTGGADTQYF. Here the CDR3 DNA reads TGTGCCAGCAGTTTAACGGGGGGGGCAGATACGCAGTATTTT. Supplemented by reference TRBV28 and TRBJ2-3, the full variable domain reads DVKVTQSSRYLVKRTGEKVFLECVQDMDHENMFWYRQDPGLGLRLIYFSYDVKMKEKGDIPEGYSVSREKKERFSLILESASTNQTSMYLCASSLTGGADTQYFGPGTRLTVL.

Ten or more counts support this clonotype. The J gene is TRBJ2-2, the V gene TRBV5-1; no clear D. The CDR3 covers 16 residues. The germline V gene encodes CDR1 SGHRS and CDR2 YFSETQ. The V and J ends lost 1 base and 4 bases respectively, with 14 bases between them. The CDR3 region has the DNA TGCGCCAGCAGCTTGTTCAGAACCATAGCCACCGGGGAGCTGTTTTTT. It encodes CASSLFRTIATGELFF.

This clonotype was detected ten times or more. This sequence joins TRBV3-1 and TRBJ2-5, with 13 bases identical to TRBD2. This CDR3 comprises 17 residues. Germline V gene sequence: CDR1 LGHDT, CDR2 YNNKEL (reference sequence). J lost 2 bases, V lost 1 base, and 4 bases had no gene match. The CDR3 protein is CASSQGGTSGTQETQYF. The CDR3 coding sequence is TGTGCCAGCAGCCAAGGCGGGACTAGCGGGACGCAAGAGACCCAGTACTTC.